The clone carrying this T cell receptor beta chain has ten or more counts. Its antigen is unknown. These data belong to a study of neurological immune-mediated disorders. Synthesis of cDNA was performed by 5'RACE using 10-nucleotide random UMIs. TCRdb ran MiXCR on the 5' RACE reads and lists one entry per CDR3 protein. Seen here are around 20,000 distinct CDR3 sequences, about 14% observed once, and the top ten hold 6% to 8%. Broader study findings: Expanded clones shared no identical CDR3 amino acid sequences across subjects, which suggested private TCR-beta repertoires in all groups. HTLV-1-associated myelopathy displayed the greatest TCR clonal expansion, and multiple sclerosis exhibited the smallest, lower than that of healthy controls.

The CDR3 is made up of 17 amino acids. Germline CDR1 reads MNHEY; CDR2 reads SMNVEV (reference sequence). Trimming cost V 0 bases and J 0 bases, with 15 bases left between them. The sorted-subset TCR libraries were prepared using 800,000 to 1,000,000 CD4+ or CD8+ T cells as the starting material. The clonotype was recovered from a woman aged 60-75 years with HTLV-1-associated myelopathy (HAM/TSP). V usage is TRBV27 and J usage is TRBJ2-7, with D tentatively TRBD1 or TRBD2 (6 bases each). Material: CD4+ T cells from blood. The CDR3 coding sequence is TGTGCCAGCAGTTTATCTAGGGGGACTCCCTACTCCTACGAGCAGTACTTC. Its translation: CASSLSRGTPYSYEQYF.